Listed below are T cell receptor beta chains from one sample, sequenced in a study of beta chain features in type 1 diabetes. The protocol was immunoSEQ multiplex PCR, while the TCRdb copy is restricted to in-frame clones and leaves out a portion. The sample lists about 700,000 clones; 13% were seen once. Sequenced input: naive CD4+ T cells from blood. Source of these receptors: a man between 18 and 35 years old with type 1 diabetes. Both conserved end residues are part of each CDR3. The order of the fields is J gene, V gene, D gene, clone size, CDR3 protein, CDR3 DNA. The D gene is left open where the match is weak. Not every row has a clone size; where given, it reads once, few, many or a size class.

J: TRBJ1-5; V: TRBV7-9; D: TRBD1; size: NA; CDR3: CASSRGQGQGSNQPQHF; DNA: TGTGCCAGCAGCCGCGGACAGGGGCAGGGTAGCAATCAGCCCCAGCATTTT
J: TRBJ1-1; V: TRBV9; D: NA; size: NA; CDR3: CASSVVGAGNTEAFF; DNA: TGTGCCAGCAGCGTAGTGGGGGCAGGGAACACTGAAGCTTTCTTT
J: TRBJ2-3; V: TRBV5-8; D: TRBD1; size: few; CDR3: CASSLDLTGQTSTDTQYF; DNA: TGTGCCAGCAGCTTGGATCTAACGGGACAGACGAGCACAGATACGCAGTATTTT
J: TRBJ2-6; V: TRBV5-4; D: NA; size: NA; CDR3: CASSRQSSGANVLTF; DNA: TGTGCCAGCAGCAGACAGAGCTCTGGGGCCAACGTCCTGACTTTC
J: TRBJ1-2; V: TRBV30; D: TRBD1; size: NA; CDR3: CAWAPITFARTGFYGYTF; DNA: TGTGCCTGGGCGCCTATAACATTCGCCCGGACAGGGTTCTATGGCTACACCTTC
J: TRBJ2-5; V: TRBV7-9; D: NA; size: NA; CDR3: CASSLAGMGRETQYF; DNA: TGTGCCAGCAGCTTAGCTGGCATGGGGAGAGAGACCCAGTACTTC
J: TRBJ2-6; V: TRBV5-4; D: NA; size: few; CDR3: CASSPAGSGANVLTF; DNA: TGTGCCAGCAGCCCAGCAGGGTCTGGGGCCAACGTCCTGACTTTC
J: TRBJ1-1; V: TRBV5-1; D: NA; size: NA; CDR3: CASSFRDPNTEAFF; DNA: TGCGCCAGCAGCTTCAGGGACCCGAACACTGAAGCTTTCTTT
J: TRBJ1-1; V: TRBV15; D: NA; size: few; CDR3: CATSRDQGAEAFF; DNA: TGTGCCACCAGCAGAGATCAAGGGGCCGAAGCTTTCTTT
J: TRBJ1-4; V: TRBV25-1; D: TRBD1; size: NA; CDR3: CASSIMGQKNEKLFF; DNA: TGTGCCAGCTCTATAATGGGACAGAAAAATGAAAAACTGTTTTTT